Below are 10 T cell receptor beta chains sequenced from a single sample in a study of control samples from healthy donors and cancer patients. The table came from immunoSEQ multiplex PCR; TCRdb's copy has only in-frame clones and leaves some out. The profile shows 150,000 to 200,000 clones, 91% of them singletons. Sequencing was performed on blood. The receptors stem from a woman in her forties in good health.

The V and J genes are TRBV5-1 and TRBJ2-4; unclear D gene. Germline lookup yields CDR1 SGHRS and CDR2 YFSETQ. The CDR3 extends over 12 amino acids. V was pared by 0 bases and J by 7 bases, with 5 bases between. The CDR3 region has the DNA TGCGCCAGCAGCTTGGACCGGAACATTCAGTACTTC. It codes for CASSLDRNIQYF.

CDR3 in DNA: TGTGCCAGCAGCGTAGGGGATGGCACTGAAGCTTTCTTT. It is translated as CASSVGDGTEAFF. V usage is TRBV9 and J usage is TRBJ1-1; no clear D. The length of the CDR3 is 13 residues. Trimming pared 0 bases from V and 4 bases from J, leaving 7 bases between. The germline CDR1 and CDR2 sequences are SGDLS and YYNGEE.

Comment on this clone: The identical CDR3 is also encoded by other nucleotide sequences in the sample. The rearrangement joins TRBV5-1 to TRBJ2-5; the D is unclear. CDR1 is SGHRS, CDR2 YFSETQ, per germline. CDR3 length: 14 amino acids. Deletions cut 2 bases from V and 1 base from J, with 9 bases between. CDR3 amino acids: CASSFGGSQETQYF. CDR3 sequence (DNA): TGCGCCAGCAGCTTCGGCGGAAGCCAAGAGACCCAGTACTTC.

The chain recombines TRBV11-2 with TRBJ1-2; 7 bases align to TRBD1. CDR3 length: 13 residues. Losses at the gene ends were 4 bases for V and 4 bases for J; bases not matched to a gene: 3. Germline assignment: CDR1 SGHAT and CDR2 FQNNGV. CDR3 region: CASSSKGAYGYTF. CDR3 DNA sequence: TGTGCCAGCAGCTCAAAGGGGGCCTATGGCTACACCTTC.

The chain recombines TRBV5-1 with TRBJ2-7; D tentatively reads TRBD1 or TRBD2 (6 bases each). Per the germline V gene, CDR1 is SGHRS and CDR2 is YFSETQ. The CDR3 consists of 18 residues. V was trimmed by 3 bases and J by 1 base, leaving 23 bases between them. CDR3 amino acids: CASSWRSGDNFGSYEQYF. CDR3 bases: TGCGCCAGCAGCTGGAGATCGGGGGACAACTTCGGGTCCTACGAGCAGTACTTC.

The rearrangement links TRBV6-1 to TRBJ1-5, with D uncertain. Trimming left V 3 bases short and J 0 bases short, with 9 bases between. CDR1 is MNHNS, CDR2 SASEGT, per germline. This CDR3 region has 15 residues. The CDR3 sequence is CASSDNGYSNQPQHF. Here the CDR3 DNA reads TGTGCCAGCAGTGATAACGGCTATAGCAATCAGCCCCAGCATTTT.

V gene TRBV4-2 combines with J gene TRBJ2-6, with a weak D call TRBD2 (5 bases). Germline CDR1 LGHNA, CDR2 YNFKEQ. V was cut by 1 base and J by 7 bases, with 11 bases left in between. The CDR3 has 15 amino acids. CDR3 nucleotide sequence: TGTGCCAGCAGCCAAGTTACGGGGTTTGCCAACGTCCTGACTTTC. As protein: CASSQVTGFANVLTF.

V is TRBV15 and J is TRBJ2-2; D gene ambiguous. V was shortened by 5 bases and J by 0 bases, with 10 bases between the two germline ends. Germline V gives CDR1 LNHNV, CDR2 YYDKDF (reference sequence). The CDR3 length is 15 residues. The chain's CDR3 is CATSGQHANTGELFF. For the CDR3, the DNA is TGTGCCACCAGCGGGCAGCACGCGAACACCGGGGAGCTGTTTTTT.

This sequence joins TRBV11-3 and TRBJ2-2; no clear D gene. The CDR3 has 14 residues. The germline CDR1 and CDR2 sequences are SGHNT and YENEEA. The V end lost 5 bases, the J end lost 7 bases, and 14 bases lay between the germline ends. DNA for the CDR3: TGTGCCAGCAGCCTTCTGACCTCGGGCGGGGAGCTGTTTTTT. The encoded protein is CASSLLTSGGELFF.

A single count supports this clone. This chain connects TRBV7-9 to TRBJ2-2; TRBD1 matches 9 bases. CDR3 length: 14 residues. The junction had 4 bases not matched to a gene; V was cut back by 5 bases and J by 6 bases. Germline V lookup: CDR1 SEHNR, CDR2 FQNEAQ (reference sequence). CDR3 sequence reads: CASSPRTGAGELFF. The CDR3, as DNA: TGTGCCAGCAGCCCAAGGACAGGGGCCGGGGAGCTGTTTTTT.